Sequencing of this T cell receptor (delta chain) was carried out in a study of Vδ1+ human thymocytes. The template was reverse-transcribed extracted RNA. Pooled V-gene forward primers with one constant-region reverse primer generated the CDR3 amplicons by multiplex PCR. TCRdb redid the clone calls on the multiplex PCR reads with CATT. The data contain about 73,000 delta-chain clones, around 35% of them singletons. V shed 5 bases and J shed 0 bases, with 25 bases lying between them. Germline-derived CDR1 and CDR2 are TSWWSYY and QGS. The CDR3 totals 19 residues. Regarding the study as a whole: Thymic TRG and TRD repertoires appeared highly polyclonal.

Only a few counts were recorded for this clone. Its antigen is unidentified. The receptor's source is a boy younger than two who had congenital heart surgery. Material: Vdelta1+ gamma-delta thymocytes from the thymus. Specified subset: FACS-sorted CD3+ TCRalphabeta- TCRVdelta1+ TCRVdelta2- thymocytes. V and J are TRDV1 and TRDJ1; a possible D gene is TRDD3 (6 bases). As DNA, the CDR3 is TGTGCTCTTGGGTCCATCCCAGGGGGGAGGGGATCGTACACCGATAAACTCATCTTT. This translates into CALGSIPGGRGSYTDKLIF.